The rows below give T cell receptor beta chains drawn from one sample of a study of control samples from healthy donors and cancer patients. Clones were read by immunoSEQ multiplex PCR, and TCRdb kept only the in-frame ones, dropping some. The sample records some 89,000 clones, around 86% being singletons. Sequenced sample: blood. Receptors were obtained from a man aged 30-40 years in good health. Both conserved end residues are part of each CDR3. The D gene is left open where the match is weak. Where a row states a size, it is once, few, many or the class of an expanded clone; other rows omit it.

D,size,V,J,CDR3,DNA
-,-,TRBV6-5,TRBJ1-2,CASSYGRAGGYTF,TGTGCCAGCAGTTACGGCAGGGCGGGCGGCTACACCTTC
-,-,TRBV24-1,TRBJ1-5,CATSARGAGGQPQHF,TGTGCCACCAGTGCCCGGGGGGCAGGAGGGCAGCCCCAGCATTTT
-,-,TRBV11-1,TRBJ1-2,CASSLSQSYGYTF,TGTGCCAGCAGCTTAAGCCAGTCCTATGGCTACACCTTC
TRBD2,-,TRBV7-2,TRBJ2-5,CASNLNQRGTQYF,TGTGCCAGCAATCTCAACCAGCGGGGGACCCAGTACTTC
-,-,TRBV12-3/TRBV12-4,TRBJ1-1,CASSLPWSGAFF,TGTGCCAGCAGTTTGCCGTGGAGTGGGGCTTTCTTT
TRBD1,-,TRBV9,TRBJ2-5,CASSVSGGNQETQYF,TGTGCCAGCAGCGTATCAGGGGGCAATCAAGAGACCCAGTACTTC
-,once,TRBV6-1,TRBJ2-7,CASSEGFTGSYEQYF,TGTGCCAGCAGTGAAGGATTCACAGGGTCCTACGAGCAGTACTTC
TRBD1,-,TRBV2,TRBJ1-1,CASSEDRTTEAFF,TGTGCCAGCAGTGAGGACAGGACCACTGAAGCTTTCTTT
-,-,TRBV7-8,TRBJ2-6,CASSLVFGSGANVLTF,TGTGCCAGCAGCTTAGTCTTTGGTTCTGGGGCCAACGTCCTGACTTTC
TRBD1,few,TRBV19,TRBJ2-7,CASTPTGDTSYEQYF,TGTGCCAGTACCCCGACAGGGGATACCTCCTACGAGCAGTACTTC
-,-,TRBV6-1,TRBJ1-1,CASSEVVGSRTEAFF,TGTGCCAGCAGTGAAGTTGTTGGGTCGAGGACTGAAGCTTTCTTT
-,-,TRBV5-1,TRBJ2-3,CASSLNGQNTDTQYF,TGCGCCAGCAGCCTCAACGGACAGAACACAGATACGCAGTATTTT
TRBD1,-,TRBV11-2,TRBJ2-2,CASSLGTGRPTNTGELFF,TGTGCCAGCAGCCTAGGGACAGGGCGCCCGACGAACACCGGGGAGCTGTTTTTT
TRBD2,-,TRBV2,TRBJ2-5,CASRDSGTEETQYF,TGTGCCAGCAGGGATAGCGGGACCGAAGAGACCCAGTACTTC
-,-,TRBV5-1,TRBJ2-7,CASSLGRSYEQYF,TGCGCCAGCAGCTTAGGGAGATCCTACGAGCAGTACTTC
-,-,TRBV14,TRBJ1-4,CASSQGKGRSEKLFF,TGTGCCAGCAGCCAAGGGAAAGGGAGGAGTGAAAAACTGTTTTTT
TRBD1,-,TRBV5-1,TRBJ2-1,CASSKTGVDEQFF,TGCGCCAGCAGCAAAACAGGGGTCGATGAGCAGTTCTTC
-,-,TRBV12-3/TRBV12-4,TRBJ1-5,CASSSRVNQPQHF,TGTGCCAGCAGCTCCAGGGTGAATCAGCCCCAGCATTTT
TRBD2,-,TRBV25-1,TRBJ2-3,CASSPGGAPDTQYF,TGTGCCAGCAGTCCGGGGGGGGCACCAGATACGCAGTATTTT
-,-,TRBV5-1,TRBJ1-6,CASSFEGDNSPLHF,TGCGCCAGCAGCTTCGAAGGGGATAATTCACCCCTCCACTTT
-,-,TRBV5-6,TRBJ2-4,CASSLDRNIQYF,TGTGCCAGCAGCTTGGACAGAAACATTCAGTACTTC
-,-,TRBV5-1,TRBJ1-1,CASSLAPGGGGNTEAFF,TGCGCCAGCAGCTTGGCTCCCGGCGGAGGGGGGAACACTGAAGCTTTCTTT
TRBD2,-,TRBV12-5,TRBJ2-5,CASGSPLAGQETQYF,TGTGCTAGTGGTTCGCCACTAGCGGGCCAAGAGACCCAGTACTTC
TRBD2,-,TRBV5-1,TRBJ2-2,CASSPRLAGYTGELFF,TGCGCCAGCAGCCCAAGGCTAGCGGGGTACACCGGGGAGCTGTTTTTT